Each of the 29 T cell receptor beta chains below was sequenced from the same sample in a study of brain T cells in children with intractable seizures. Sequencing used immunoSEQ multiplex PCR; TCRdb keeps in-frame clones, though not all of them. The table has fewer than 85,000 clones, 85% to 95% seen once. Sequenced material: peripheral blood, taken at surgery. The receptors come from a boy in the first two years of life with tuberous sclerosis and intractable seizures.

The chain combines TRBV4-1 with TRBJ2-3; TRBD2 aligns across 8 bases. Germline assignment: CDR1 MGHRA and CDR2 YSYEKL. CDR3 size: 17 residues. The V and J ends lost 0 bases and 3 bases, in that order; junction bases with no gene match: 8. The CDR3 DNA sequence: TGCGCCAGCAGCCAAGATCCGAGGACTAGCAAAACAGATACGCAGTATTTT. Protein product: CASSQDPRTSKTDTQYF.

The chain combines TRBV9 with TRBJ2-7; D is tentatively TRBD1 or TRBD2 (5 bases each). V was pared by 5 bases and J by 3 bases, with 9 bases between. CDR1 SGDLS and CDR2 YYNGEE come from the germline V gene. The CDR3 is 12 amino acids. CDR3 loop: CASRGPVYEQYF. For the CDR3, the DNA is TGTGCCAGCAGGGGACCAGTCTACGAGCAGTACTTC.

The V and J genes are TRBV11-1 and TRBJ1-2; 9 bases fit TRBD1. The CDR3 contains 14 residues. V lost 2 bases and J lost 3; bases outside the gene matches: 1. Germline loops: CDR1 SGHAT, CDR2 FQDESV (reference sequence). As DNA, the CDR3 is TGTGCCAGCAGCTTACGGACAGGGGACTATGGCTACACCTTC. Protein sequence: CASSLRTGDYGYTF.

The CDR3 DNA reads TGCGCCAGCAGCCAACCCCTGGGACCAACGGGCTACACCTTC. Translating it yields CASSQPLGPTGYTF. J is TRBJ1-2 and V is TRBV4-1; perhaps TRBD1 as D (5 bases). CDR3 length: 14 amino acids. Germline V gene data show CDR1 as MGHRA and CDR2 as YSYEKL. V lost 2 bases to trimming and J lost 8 bases, with 15 bases between them.

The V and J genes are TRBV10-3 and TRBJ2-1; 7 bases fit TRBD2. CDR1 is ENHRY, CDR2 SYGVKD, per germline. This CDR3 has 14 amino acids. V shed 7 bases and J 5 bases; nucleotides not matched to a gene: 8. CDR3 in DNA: TGTGCCATCAATTCCAGGCTAGCGGACAATGAGCAGTTCTTC. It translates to CAINSRLADNEQFF.

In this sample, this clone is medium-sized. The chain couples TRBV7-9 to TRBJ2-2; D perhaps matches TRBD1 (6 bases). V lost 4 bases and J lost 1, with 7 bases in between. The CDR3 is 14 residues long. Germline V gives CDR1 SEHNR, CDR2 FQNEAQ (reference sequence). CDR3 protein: CASSSGQNTGELFF. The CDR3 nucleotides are TGTGCCAGCAGCTCGGGACAGAACACCGGGGAGCTGTTTTTT.

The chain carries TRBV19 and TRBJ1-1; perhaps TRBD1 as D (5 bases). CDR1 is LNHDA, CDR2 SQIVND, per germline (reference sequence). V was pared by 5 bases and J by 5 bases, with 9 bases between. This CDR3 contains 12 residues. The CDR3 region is CASSWGLTEAFF. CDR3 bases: TGTGCCAGTAGTTGGGGGTTGACTGAAGCTTTCTTT.

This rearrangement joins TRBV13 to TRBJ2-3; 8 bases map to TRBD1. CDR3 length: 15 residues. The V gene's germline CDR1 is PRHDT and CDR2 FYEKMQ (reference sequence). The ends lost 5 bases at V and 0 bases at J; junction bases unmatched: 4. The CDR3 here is CASSRDRGSTDTQYF. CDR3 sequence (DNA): TGTGCCAGCAGCCGAGACAGGGGAAGCACAGATACGCAGTATTTT. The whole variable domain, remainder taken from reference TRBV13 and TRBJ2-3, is AAGVIQSPRHLIKEKRETATLKCYPIPRHDTVYWYQQGPGQDPQFLISFYEKMQSDKGSIPDRFSAQQFSDYHSELNMSSLELGDSALYFCASSRDRGSTDTQYFGPGTRLTVL.

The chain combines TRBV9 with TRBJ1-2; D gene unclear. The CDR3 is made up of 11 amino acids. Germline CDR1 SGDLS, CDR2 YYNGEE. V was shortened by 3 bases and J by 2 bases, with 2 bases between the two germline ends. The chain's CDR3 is CASSGNYGYTF. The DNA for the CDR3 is TGTGCCAGCAGCGGCAACTATGGCTACACCTTC.

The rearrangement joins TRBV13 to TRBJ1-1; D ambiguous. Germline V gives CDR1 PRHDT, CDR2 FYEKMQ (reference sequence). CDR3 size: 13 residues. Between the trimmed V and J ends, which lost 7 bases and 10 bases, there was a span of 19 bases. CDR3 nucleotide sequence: TGTGCCAGCAAGCCAGCGGGGTCGACGATAGCTTTCTTT. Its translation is CASKPAGSTIAFF.

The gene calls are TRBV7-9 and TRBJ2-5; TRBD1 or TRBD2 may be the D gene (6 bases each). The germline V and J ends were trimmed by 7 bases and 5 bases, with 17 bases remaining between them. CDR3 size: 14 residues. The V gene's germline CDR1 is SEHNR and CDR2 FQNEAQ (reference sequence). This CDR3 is CASKPLVGGETQYF. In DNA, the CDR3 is TGTGCCAGCAAGCCCCTGGTAGGGGGGGAGACCCAGTACTTC.

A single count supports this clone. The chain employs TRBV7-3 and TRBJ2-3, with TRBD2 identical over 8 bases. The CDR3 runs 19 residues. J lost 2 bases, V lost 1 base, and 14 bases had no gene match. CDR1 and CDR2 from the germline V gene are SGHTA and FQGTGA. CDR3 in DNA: TGTGCCAGCAGCTTAAGGCCGGCGGCGGGAGGCTGGAACACAGATACGCAGTATTTT. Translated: CASSLRPAAGGWNTDTQYF.

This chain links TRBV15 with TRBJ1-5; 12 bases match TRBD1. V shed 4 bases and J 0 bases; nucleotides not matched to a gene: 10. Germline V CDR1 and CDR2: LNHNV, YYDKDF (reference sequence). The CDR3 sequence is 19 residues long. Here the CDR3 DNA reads TGTGCCACCAGCAATCGCCGGGACAGGGGGCTCGGTAGCAATCAGCCCCAGCATTTT. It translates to CATSNRRDRGLGSNQPQHF.

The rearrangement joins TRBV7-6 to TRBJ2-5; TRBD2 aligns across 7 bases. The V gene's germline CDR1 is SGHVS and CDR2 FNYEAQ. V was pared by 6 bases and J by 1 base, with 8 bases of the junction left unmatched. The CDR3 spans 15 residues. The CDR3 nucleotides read TGTGCCAGCAGTCCCGCCCGGACTAGCCAAGAGACCCAGTACTTC. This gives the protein CASSPARTSQETQYF.

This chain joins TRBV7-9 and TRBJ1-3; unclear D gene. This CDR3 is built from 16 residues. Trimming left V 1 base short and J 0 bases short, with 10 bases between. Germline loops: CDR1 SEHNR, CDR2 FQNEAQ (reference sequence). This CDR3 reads CASSLVVGHSGNTIYF. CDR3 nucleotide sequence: TGTGCCAGCAGCTTAGTGGTAGGGCACTCTGGAAACACCATATATTTT.

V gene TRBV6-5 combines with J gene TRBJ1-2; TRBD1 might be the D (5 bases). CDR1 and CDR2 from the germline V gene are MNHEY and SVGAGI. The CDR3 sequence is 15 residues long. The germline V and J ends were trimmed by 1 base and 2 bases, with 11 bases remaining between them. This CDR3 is CASSYFMGTNYGYTF. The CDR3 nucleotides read TGTGCCAGCAGTTACTTCATGGGGACCAACTATGGCTACACCTTC.

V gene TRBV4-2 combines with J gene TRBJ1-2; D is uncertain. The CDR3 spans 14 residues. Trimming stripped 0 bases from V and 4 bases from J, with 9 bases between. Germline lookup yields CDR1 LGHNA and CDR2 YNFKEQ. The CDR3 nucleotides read TGTGCCAGCAGCCAAGAAGTAGCGGCCTATGGCTACACCTTC. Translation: CASSQEVAAYGYTF.

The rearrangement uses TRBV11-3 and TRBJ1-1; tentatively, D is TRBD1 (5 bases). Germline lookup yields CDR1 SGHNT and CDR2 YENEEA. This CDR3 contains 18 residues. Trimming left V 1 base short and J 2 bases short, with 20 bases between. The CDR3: CASSLVVYRDAKNTEAFF. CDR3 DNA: TGTGCCAGCAGCTTAGTAGTTTACCGGGACGCAAAAAACACTGAAGCTTTCTTT.

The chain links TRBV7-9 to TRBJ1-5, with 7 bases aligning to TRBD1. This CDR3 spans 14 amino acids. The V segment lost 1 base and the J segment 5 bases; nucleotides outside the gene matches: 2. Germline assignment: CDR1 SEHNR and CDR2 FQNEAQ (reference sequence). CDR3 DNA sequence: TGTGCCAGCAGCTTAGGGACAGGCTATCAGCCCCAGCATTTT. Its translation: CASSLGTGYQPQHF.

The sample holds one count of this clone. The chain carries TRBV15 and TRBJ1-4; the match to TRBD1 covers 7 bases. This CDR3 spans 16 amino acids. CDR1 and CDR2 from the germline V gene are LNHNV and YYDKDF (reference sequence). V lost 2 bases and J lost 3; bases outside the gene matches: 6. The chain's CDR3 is CATSRSPTGSNEKLFF. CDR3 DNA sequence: TGTGCCACCAGCAGATCCCCGACAGGGTCTAATGAAAAACTGTTTTTT.

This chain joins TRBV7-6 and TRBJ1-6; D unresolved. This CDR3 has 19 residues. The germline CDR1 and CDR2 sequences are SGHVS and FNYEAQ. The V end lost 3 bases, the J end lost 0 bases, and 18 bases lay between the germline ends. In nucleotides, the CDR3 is TGTGCCAGCAGCTTGGAGACCTTGACGGCAAGCTCCTATAATTCACCCCTCCACTTT. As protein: CASSLETLTASSYNSPLHF.

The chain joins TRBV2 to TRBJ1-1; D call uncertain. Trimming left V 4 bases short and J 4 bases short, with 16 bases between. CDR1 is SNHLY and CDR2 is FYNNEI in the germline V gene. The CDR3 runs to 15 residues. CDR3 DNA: TGTGCCAGCAGTGGGTTGGAGGTGGGAGGCACTGAAGCTTTCTTT. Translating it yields CASSGLEVGGTEAFF.

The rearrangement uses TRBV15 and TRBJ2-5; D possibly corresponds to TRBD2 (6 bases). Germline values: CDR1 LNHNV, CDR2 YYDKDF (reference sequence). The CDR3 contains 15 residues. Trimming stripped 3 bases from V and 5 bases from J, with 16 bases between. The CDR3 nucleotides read TGTGCCACCAGCAGGGGACTCCGAGGGGAGGAGACCCAGTACTTC. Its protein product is CATSRGLRGEETQYF.

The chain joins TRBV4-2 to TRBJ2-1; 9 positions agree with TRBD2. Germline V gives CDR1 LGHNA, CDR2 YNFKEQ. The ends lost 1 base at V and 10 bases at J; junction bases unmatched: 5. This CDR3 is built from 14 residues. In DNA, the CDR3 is TGTGCCAGCAGCCAAGGAGGGCGGGGGGGCGAGCAGTTCTTC. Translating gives CASSQGGRGGEQFF.

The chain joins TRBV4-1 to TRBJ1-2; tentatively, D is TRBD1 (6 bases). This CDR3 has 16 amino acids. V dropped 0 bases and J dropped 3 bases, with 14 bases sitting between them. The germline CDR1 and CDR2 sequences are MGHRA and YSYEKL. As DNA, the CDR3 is TGCGCCAGCAGCCAAGATCGACAGGAGATTCACTATGGCTACACCTTC. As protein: CASSQDRQEIHYGYTF.

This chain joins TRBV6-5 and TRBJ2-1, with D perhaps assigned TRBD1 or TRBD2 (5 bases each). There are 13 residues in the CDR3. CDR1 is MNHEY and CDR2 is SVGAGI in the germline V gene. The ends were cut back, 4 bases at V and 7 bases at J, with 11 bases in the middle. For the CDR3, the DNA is TGTGCCAGCAGTTCCGGGACCCTGAATGAGCAGTTCTTC. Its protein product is CASSSGTLNEQFF.

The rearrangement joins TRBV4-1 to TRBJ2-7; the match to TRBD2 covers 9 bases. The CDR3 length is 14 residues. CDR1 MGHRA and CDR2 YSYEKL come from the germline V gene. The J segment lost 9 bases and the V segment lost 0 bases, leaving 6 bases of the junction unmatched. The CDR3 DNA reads TGCGCCAGCAGCCAAGATAAACCTAGCGGGGCGCAGTACTTC. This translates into CASSQDKPSGAQYF.

The CDR3 DNA sequence: TGTGCCAGCAGTTACTTGGGACTAGCGGGAGTTGGTGAGCAGTTCTTC. Its protein product is CASSYLGLAGVGEQFF. The chain joins TRBV6-6 to TRBJ2-1; 14 nucleotides match TRBD2. The CDR3 runs 16 residues. V lost 1 base to trimming and J lost 9 bases; unmatched junction nucleotides: 5. Germline CDR1 MNHNY, CDR2 SVGAGI (reference sequence).

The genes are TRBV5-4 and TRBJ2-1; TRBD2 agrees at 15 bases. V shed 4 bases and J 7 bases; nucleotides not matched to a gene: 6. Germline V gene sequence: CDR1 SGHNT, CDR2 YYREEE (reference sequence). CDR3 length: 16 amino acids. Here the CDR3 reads CASSQKGLAGGNEQFF. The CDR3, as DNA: TGTGCCAGCAGCCAAAAGGGACTAGCGGGGGGTAATGAGCAGTTCTTC.